These 22 T cell receptor beta chains share one sample of origin, sequenced in a study of T cell repertoires in cytomegalovirus infection. These receptors' antigens are unknown. TCRdb reanalysed the reads using MiXCR and keeps one entry per CDR3 protein. This sample carries roughly 990,000 distinct CDR3 sequences, around 32% of them seen once, and the ten largest clones take roughly 13%. Source: cultured CD8+ T cells from PBMCs, taken from culture after CMV antigen stimulation. The receptors were sampled from a human donor in good health (CMV status not recorded). Some clones in this sample may be carry-over from other donors' samples.

There are many counts of this clonotype. The V call is TRBV12-3 or TRBV12-4, the J call TRBJ2-1; 7 nucleotides match TRBD2. The CDR3 spans 13 residues. J gave up 13 bases and V 7 bases, and 13 bases lay outside the gene matches. The CDR3 DNA reads as TGTGCCAGCATGCCAACTAGCGTCCCCTTCCAGTTCTTC. This encodes CASMPTSVPFQFF.

This clonotype occurred once. The chain recombines TRBV6-5 with TRBJ2-3; D may be TRBD1 or TRBD2 (5 bases each). The germline V gene encodes CDR1 MNHEY and CDR2 SVGAGI. The ends were cut back, 5 bases at V and 5 bases at J, with 17 bases in the middle. This CDR3 spans 15 amino acids. The CDR3 here is CASSLRGVGIDTQYF. The DNA of the CDR3 is TGTGCCAGCAGTCTACGAGGGGTTGGAATAGATACGCAGTATTTT.

This clonotype was counted between two and nine times. The chain carries TRBV6-4 and TRBJ2-5, with 7 bases identical to TRBD1. Germline trimming cut 8 bases from V and 1 base from J; bases unmatched to any gene: 16. The CDR3 is 17 amino acids. From germline, CDR1 is MRHNA and CDR2 SNTAGT. The CDR3 region is CASRRTGACARQETQYF. CDR3 nucleotide sequence: TGTGCCAGCCGCCGGACAGGAGCCTGTGCTCGCCAAGAGACCCAGTACTTC.

The CDR3 DNA reads TGCGCCAGCAGCCGCAAGGGGGGGGCCTTGGACAATGAGCAGTTCTTC. Its translation: CASSRKGGALDNEQFF. This chain links TRBV4-1 with TRBJ2-1; D is perhaps TRBD2 (7 bases). Germline V gene data show CDR1 as MGHRA and CDR2 as YSYEKL. The V gene lost 4 bases and the J gene lost 5 bases, with 18 bases spanning the gap. CDR3 size: 16 residues.

The table lists this clonotype with many counts. The rearrangement joins TRBV2 to TRBJ1-1, with D possibly matching TRBD1 (5 bases). The germline V gene has CDR1 SNHLY and CDR2 FYNNEI. Trimming cost V 6 bases and J 11 bases, with 16 bases left between them. The CDR3 runs 12 residues. The CDR3 protein is CASRGGREVAFF. The DNA for the CDR3 is TGTGCCAGCAGGGGTGGCAGGGAAGTGGCTTTCTTT.

The chain carries TRBV5-4 and TRBJ2-7; D not resolved. Trimming removed 2 bases at V and 4 bases at J, with 10 bases between. The CDR3 is made up of 13 amino acids. Germline V gene sequence: CDR1 SGHNT, CDR2 YYREEE (reference sequence). For the CDR3, the DNA is TGTGCCAGCAGCTTCGCGGAGACTTACGAGCAGTACGTC. The encoded protein is CASSFAETYEQYV.

The CDR3 reads CASNWGPVGTEAFF. CDR3 DNA sequence: TGTGCCAGTAACTGGGGACCCGTTGGCACTGAAGCTTTCTTT. This chain uses TRBV19 with TRBJ1-1, with D maybe TRBD1 (5 bases). The CDR3 runs 14 residues. V lost 7 bases and J 4 bases, leaving 16 bases between the germline ends. The V gene's germline CDR1 is LNHDA and CDR2 SQIVND (reference sequence).

This clonotype was seen a handful of times. The genes are TRBV9 and TRBJ2-7, with 9 bases fitting TRBD1. The length of the CDR3 is 13 residues. Germline loops: CDR1 SGDLS, CDR2 YYNGEE. The J segment lost 7 bases and the V segment lost 3 bases, leaving 5 bases of the junction unmatched. CDR3: CASSGGQGGEQYV. CDR3 coding DNA: TGTGCCAGCAGCGGGGGACAGGGAGGTGAGCAGTACGTC.

There are many counts of this clonotype. V is TRBV24-1 and J is TRBJ2-5; perhaps TRBD1 as D (6 bases). V was cut by 1 base and J by 3 bases, with 11 bases left in between. The V gene's germline CDR1 is KGHDR and CDR2 SFDVKD. The CDR3 sequence is 15 residues long. The CDR3 bases are TGTGCCACCAGTGATTTAACAGAGGGGGAAGAGACCCAGTACTTC. This encodes CATSDLTEGEETQYF.

This clonotype is a singleton in its sample. The chain employs TRBV10-2 and TRBJ2-1; D gene ambiguous. This CDR3 has 12 residues. Germline CDR1 WSHSY, CDR2 SAAADI. The V end lost 7 bases, the J end lost 8 bases, and 12 bases lay between the germline ends. The CDR3 loop is CASTGRSHEQFF. CDR3 DNA sequence: TGCGCCAGCACAGGCCGGAGCCATGAGCAGTTCTTC.

This chain joins TRBV4-1 and TRBJ2-1, with D possibly being TRBD2 (6 bases). Trimming shortened V by 2 bases and J by 9 bases, and 11 bases separated the two germline ends. CDR1 MGHRA and CDR2 YSYEKL come from the germline V gene. The CDR3 length is 13 residues. The CDR3 DNA reads TGCGCCAGCAGCCAACCTCTCGGGGGTGAGCAGTTCTTC. As protein: CASSQPLGGEQFF.

This clonotype was found a few times. This rearrangement joins TRBV11-3 to TRBJ2-5, with 7 nucleotides matching TRBD1. The CDR3 has 15 amino acids. With 5 bases clipped from V and 4 bases from J, the junction kept 10 bases outside the gene matches. Germline CDR1 reads SGHNT; CDR2 reads YENEEA. CDR3 DNA: TGTGCCAGCAGCCCAGGGGACAGTGTGGGAGAGACCCAGTACTTC. Translation: CASSPGDSVGETQYF.

This clonotype is a singleton in its sample. The CDR3 coding sequence is TGTGCCAGCAACAAACACGTATCTGGGGCCAACGTCCTGACTTTC. Translated, it gives CASNKHVSGANVLTF. The chain employs TRBV7-9 and TRBJ2-6; D is unclear. The germline V gene has CDR1 SEHNR and CDR2 FQNEAQ (reference sequence). The CDR3 loop spans 15 amino acids. Deletions cut 7 bases from V and 1 base from J, with 11 bases between.

V and J are TRBV7-9 and TRBJ1-1; TRBD1 agrees at 7 bases. Trimming at V came to 5 bases and at J to 6 bases, leaving 15 bases not matched to a gene. The CDR3 runs to 16 residues. Germline lookup yields CDR1 SEHNR and CDR2 FQNEAQ (reference sequence). The CDR3 nucleotides read TGTGCCAGCAGCCCAACACCGGGACAGCCCAACCCTGAAGCTTTCTTT. Its protein is CASSPTPGQPNPEAFF. Drawing the rest from reference TRBV7-9 and TRBJ1-1, the complete variable domain is DTGVSQNPRHKITKRGQNVTFRCDPISEHNRLYWYRQTLGQGPEFLTYFQNEAQLEKSRLLSDRFSAERPKGSFSTLEIQRTEQGDSAMYLCASSPTPGQPNPEAFFGQGTRLTVV.

The rearrangement uses TRBV7-9 and TRBJ2-7, with 9 bases aligning to TRBD1. CDR3 length equals 15 residues. Germline V gene lookup returns CDR1 SEHNR and CDR2 FQNEAQ (reference sequence). The ends lost 5 bases at V and 3 bases at J; junction bases unmatched: 8. CDR3 residues: CASSPWTGARYEQYF. Here the CDR3 DNA reads TGTGCCAGCAGCCCCTGGACAGGGGCCCGCTACGAGCAGTACTTC.

The genes are TRBV5-6 and TRBJ2-1; D possibly corresponds to TRBD2 (6 bases). Trimming shortened V by 0 bases and J by 6 bases, and 10 bases separated the two germline ends. The CDR3 extends over 14 amino acids. The germline CDR1 and CDR2 sequences are SGHDT and YYEEEE. For the CDR3, the DNA is TGTGCCAGCAGCTTGGCTCCGGGAGTCAATGAGCAGTTCTTC. It translates to CASSLAPGVNEQFF. The full variable domain, its missing parts supplied by reference TRBV5-6 and TRBJ2-1, is DAGVTQSPTHLIKTRGQQVTLRCSPKSGHDTVSWYQQALGQGPQFIFQYYEEEERQRGNFPDRFSGHQFPNYSSELNVNALLLGDSALYLCASSLAPGVNEQFFGPGTRLTVL.

The chain is built from TRBV6-5 and TRBJ2-7, with a tentative D call TRBD2 (5 bases). V was clipped by 5 bases and J by 0 bases, with 14 bases between them. The germline gives CDR1 MNHEY, CDR2 SVGAGI. CDR3 length: 15 residues. In DNA form, the CDR3 reads TGTGCCAGCAGTACCCCCGGCGGGCTCTCCTACGAGCAGTACTTC. Translation gives CASSTPGGLSYEQYF.

Points on this clonotype: With a much larger clone just one base away, this may be a read error. The chain recombines TRBV7-8 with TRBJ1-2; 9 bases align to TRBD1. This CDR3 comprises 14 residues. Per the germline V gene, CDR1 is SGHVS and CDR2 is FQNEAQ. The CDR3: CASSQGTGFDGFTF. The CDR3 region has the DNA TGTGCCAGCAGCCAGGGGACAGGGTTCGATGGCTTCACCTTC.

The genes are TRBV7-6 and TRBJ2-3; 9 bases line up with TRBD2. The CDR3 is 18 residues long. From germline, CDR1 is SGHVS and CDR2 FNYEAQ. V shed 0 bases and J 2 bases; nucleotides not matched to a gene: 9. The CDR3 loop is CASSLAPGLAALTDTQYF. DNA for the CDR3: TGTGCCAGCAGCTTAGCGCCGGGACTAGCCGCCCTCACAGATACGCAGTATTTT.

A single count supports this clonotype. Since no conserved phenylalanine or tryptophan closes the CDR3, a read error is the likely cause. The chain couples TRBV20-1 to TRBJ1-2; 7 nucleotides align to TRBD1. The CDR3 sequence is 14 residues long. Per the germline V gene, CDR1 is DFQATT and CDR2 is SNEGSKA (reference sequence). Unmatched junction bases numbered 7, after V lost 1 base and J lost 5 bases. The CDR3 spells CSARASGTDYGYTI. The CDR3 DNA follows: TGCAGTGCTAGAGCCTCCGGGACAGATTATGGCTACACCATC.

Ten or more counts support this clonotype. The gene calls are TRBV7-2 and TRBJ1-2; D ambiguous. Per the germline V gene, CDR1 is SGHTA and CDR2 is FQGNSA. Deletions cut 7 bases from V and 1 base from J, with 4 bases between. The length of the CDR3 is 11 residues. The CDR3 nucleotides read TGTGCCAGCATGGATAACTATGGCTACACCTTC. Its translation is CASMDNYGYTF.

This clonotype was seen only once. The rearrangement links TRBV7-9 to TRBJ2-5, with 8 bases fitting TRBD2. The V segment lost 10 bases and the J segment 5 bases; nucleotides outside the gene matches: 9. The CDR3 length is 13 residues. Germline-derived CDR1 and CDR2 are SEHNR and FQNEAQ (reference sequence). CDR3: CATSMRGEETQYF. The CDR3 DNA reads TGTGCCACCTCAATGCGGGGGGAGGAGACCCAGTACTTC.